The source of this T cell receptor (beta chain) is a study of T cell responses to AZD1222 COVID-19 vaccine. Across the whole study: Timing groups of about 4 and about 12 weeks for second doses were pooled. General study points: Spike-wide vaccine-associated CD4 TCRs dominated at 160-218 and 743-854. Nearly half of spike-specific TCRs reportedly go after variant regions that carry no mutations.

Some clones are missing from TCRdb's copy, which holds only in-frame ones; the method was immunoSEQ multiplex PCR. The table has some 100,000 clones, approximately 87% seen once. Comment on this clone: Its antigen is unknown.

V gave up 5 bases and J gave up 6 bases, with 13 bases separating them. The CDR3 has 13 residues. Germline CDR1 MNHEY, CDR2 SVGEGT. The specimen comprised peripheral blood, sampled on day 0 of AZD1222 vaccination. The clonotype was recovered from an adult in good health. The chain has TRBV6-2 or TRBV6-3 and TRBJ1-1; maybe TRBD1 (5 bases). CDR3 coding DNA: TGTGCCAGCAGTCCCCGGGACTACGCTGAAGCTTTCTTT. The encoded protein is CASSPRDYAEAFF.